These T cell receptor beta chains were read from a single sample in a study of T cells in Graves' hyperthyroidism and ophthalmopathy. In TCRdb, the multiplex PCR reads were re-called with MiXCR into one record per CDR3 protein. The sample shows around 600,000 distinct CDR3 sequences, roughly 15% of them seen only once. What was sequenced was blood. These receptors were obtained from a woman aged 50 to 60 with Graves' ophthalmopathy. The CDR3 runs from the conserved cysteine through the conserved F or W. D genes are given only for firm matches. Expanded clones are given a class, and other clones once, few, many or no size at all.

J gene: TRBJ2-1; D gene: TRBD2; clone size: many; V gene: TRBV7-2; CDR3 protein: CASSSFTSGRSYNEQFF
J gene: TRBJ1-6; D gene: -; clone size: -; V gene: TRBV10-3; CDR3 protein: CAISEGLLNSPLHF
J gene: TRBJ2-7; D gene: -; clone size: many; V gene: TRBV10-3; CDR3 protein: CAIRPQTRDEQYF
J gene: TRBJ2-1; D gene: TRBD2; clone size: many; V gene: TRBV7-9; CDR3 protein: CASTGGGSYEQFF
J gene: TRBJ2-7; D gene: -; clone size: -; V gene: TRBV10-3; CDR3 protein: CAIRDNREQYF
J gene: TRBJ2-3; D gene: -; clone size: many; V gene: TRBV12-5; CDR3 protein: CASGLVRGGSTDTQYF
J gene: TRBJ2-5; D gene: TRBD1; clone size: many; V gene: TRBV6-1; CDR3 protein: CASSSTGGFQETQYF
J gene: TRBJ1-5; D gene: TRBD1; clone size: -; V gene: TRBV28; CDR3 protein: CASYPVAGGSSNQPQHF
J gene: TRBJ2-1; D gene: TRBD2; clone size: many; V gene: TRBV20-1; CDR3 protein: CSASLLAGGHEQFF
J gene: TRBJ2-2; D gene: TRBD1; clone size: few; V gene: TRBV28; CDR3 protein: CASTADRGGTGELFF
J gene: TRBJ2-2; D gene: -; clone size: few; V gene: TRBV6-1; CDR3 protein: CASSQRAGELFF
J gene: TRBJ1-3; D gene: -; clone size: few; V gene: TRBV3-1; CDR3 protein: CASSQDATTGNTIYF
J gene: TRBJ2-3; D gene: -; clone size: many; V gene: TRBV5-6; CDR3 protein: CASSTHGGGEDTQYF
J gene: TRBJ2-3; D gene: TRBD2; clone size: many; V gene: TRBV7-2; CDR3 protein: CASSFDWGGEQYF
J gene: TRBJ2-3; D gene: -; clone size: -; V gene: TRBV20-1; CDR3 protein: CSATQSTTDTQYF
J gene: TRBJ2-7; D gene: TRBD2; clone size: -; V gene: TRBV19; CDR3 protein: CASSIYFRLAGGHSEQYF
J gene: TRBJ2-3; D gene: -; clone size: few; V gene: TRBV10-3; CDR3 protein: CAISAPPRGGPDTQYF
J gene: TRBJ2-2; D gene: TRBD2; clone size: few; V gene: TRBV10-3; CDR3 protein: CAISGDGASGAPGELFF
J gene: TRBJ2-2; D gene: -; clone size: many; V gene: TRBV6-1; CDR3 protein: CASSYDEPGRELFF
J gene: TRBJ2-3; D gene: -; clone size: -; V gene: TRBV24-1; CDR3 protein: CATSDLKDTSTDTQYF
J gene: TRBJ2-7; D gene: -; clone size: many; V gene: TRBV2; CDR3 protein: CASERDGRYEQYF
J gene: TRBJ2-3; D gene: -; clone size: many; V gene: TRBV5-1; CDR3 protein: CASQDAADTQYF
J gene: TRBJ2-4; D gene: -; clone size: -; V gene: TRBV4-2; CDR3 protein: CASSQDQGTLNIQYF
J gene: TRBJ2-1; D gene: TRBD1; clone size: many; V gene: TRBV20-1; CDR3 protein: CSATGTGLYNEQFF
J gene: TRBJ2-3; D gene: TRBD1; clone size: many; V gene: TRBV3-1; CDR3 protein: CASSPDRGLADTQYF
J gene: TRBJ2-1; D gene: -; clone size: -; V gene: TRBV3-1; CDR3 protein: CASSQDPSDEQFF
J gene: TRBJ2-7; D gene: -; clone size: many; V gene: TRBV7-2; CDR3 protein: CASSSDRPASSYEQYF
J gene: TRBJ1-6; D gene: -; clone size: few; V gene: TRBV27; CDR3 protein: CASSLSQDSYNSPLHF
J gene: TRBJ2-3; D gene: -; clone size: -; V gene: TRBV11-2; CDR3 protein: CASSLAGLSDTQYF
J gene: TRBJ2-3; D gene: TRBD2; clone size: few; V gene: TRBV29-1; CDR3 protein: CSVSSGEDTQYF
J gene: TRBJ2-3; D gene: -; clone size: many; V gene: TRBV7-3; CDR3 protein: CASSSADLTDTQYF
J gene: TRBJ2-7; D gene: -; clone size: few; V gene: TRBV19; CDR3 protein: CASSSARDSYEQYF
J gene: TRBJ2-1; D gene: TRBD2; clone size: many; V gene: TRBV7-9; CDR3 protein: CASSLEGGPNNEQFF
J gene: TRBJ2-7; D gene: TRBD2; clone size: many; V gene: TRBV6-1; CDR3 protein: CASRGSIAGSFEQYF
J gene: TRBJ2-3; D gene: TRBD1; clone size: -; V gene: TRBV24-1; CDR3 protein: CATSGERTGILDTQYF
J gene: TRBJ2-2; D gene: TRBD1; clone size: -; V gene: TRBV20-1; CDR3 protein: CSATKTGITGELFF
J gene: TRBJ2-6; D gene: -; clone size: few; V gene: TRBV11-2; CDR3 protein: CASSQGRNSGANVLTF
J gene: TRBJ1-1; D gene: TRBD1; clone size: -; V gene: TRBV11-2; CDR3 protein: CASSPTGWYTEAFF
J gene: TRBJ2-2; D gene: -; clone size: -; V gene: TRBV6-2/TRBV6-3; CDR3 protein: CASSYLVVAGELFF
J gene: TRBJ2-1; D gene: -; clone size: many; V gene: TRBV2; CDR3 protein: CASRAPGGTYNEQFF
J gene: TRBJ1-3; D gene: -; clone size: -; V gene: TRBV6-1; CDR3 protein: CASSDLPSSGNTIYF
J gene: TRBJ2-5; D gene: TRBD1; clone size: many; V gene: TRBV24-1; CDR3 protein: CATSDSGTGGRKTQYF
J gene: TRBJ2-2; D gene: -; clone size: many; V gene: TRBV9; CDR3 protein: CAITSTGELFF
J gene: TRBJ2-7; D gene: -; clone size: many; V gene: TRBV6-1; CDR3 protein: CASRNGHSSYEQYF
J gene: TRBJ1-2; D gene: -; clone size: many; V gene: TRBV3-1; CDR3 protein: CASSPRQTGGGYTF
J gene: TRBJ2-2; D gene: TRBD2; clone size: -; V gene: TRBV5-1; CDR3 protein: CASRGLAGWNTGELFF
J gene: TRBJ2-1; D gene: -; clone size: many; V gene: TRBV30; CDR3 protein: CAWSVRLTYNEQFF
J gene: TRBJ2-6; D gene: -; clone size: many; V gene: TRBV7-3; CDR3 protein: CASSTLQPSGANVLTF
J gene: TRBJ2-2; D gene: -; clone size: -; V gene: TRBV2; CDR3 protein: CASSAQASENTGELFF
J gene: TRBJ2-5; D gene: TRBD2; clone size: many; V gene: TRBV24-1; CDR3 protein: CATSVPRETGETQYF
J gene: TRBJ2-5; D gene: TRBD2; clone size: few; V gene: TRBV5-6; CDR3 protein: CASRLAGRGKQETQYF
J gene: TRBJ1-6; D gene: -; clone size: -; V gene: TRBV18; CDR3 protein: CASSLQGIQNSPLHF
J gene: TRBJ2-2; D gene: -; clone size: few; V gene: TRBV20-1; CDR3 protein: CSARDHNTGELFF